Presented here are 27 T cell receptor beta chains from one specimen sequenced in a study of shared clonotypes between healthy human individuals. Naive CD8 cells, CD45RO-negative and positively selected for CCR7, excluded terminally differentiated effector memory CD45RA+ cells. Generated by immunoSEQ multiplex PCR, the TCRdb table keeps only in-frame clones and is missing some. The data show under 1 million clones, 80% to 95% seen once. The source material was naive CD8+ T cells sorted from blood. All receptors derive from a man younger than 40 in good health.

This chain uses TRBV11-2 with TRBJ2-1, with 9 nucleotides matching TRBD1. The CDR3 contains 15 residues. The junction had 8 bases not matched to a gene; V was cut back by 4 bases and J by 7 bases. Germline CDR1 is SGHAT and CDR2 is FQNNGV. The CDR3 DNA reads TGTGCCAGCAGCTCCGGGACAGGGTTATTGAATGAGCAGTTCTTC. Translating gives CASSSGTGLLNEQFF.

The genes are TRBV19 and TRBJ2-1; D gene ambiguous. The CDR3 runs to 15 residues. The germline V gene has CDR1 LNHDA and CDR2 SQIVND (reference sequence). V lost 7 bases to trimming and J lost 0 bases, with 13 bases between them. CDR3 in amino acids: CASMWADGSYNEQFF. The CDR3 region has the DNA TGTGCCAGTATGTGGGCGGACGGCTCCTACAATGAGCAGTTCTTC.

This clone was found once. For the CDR3, the DNA is TGTGCCAGCAGCACGGAGGTGACCTACGAGCAGTACTTC. Amino acids: CASSTEVTYEQYF. V is TRBV7-9 and J is TRBJ2-7, with a possible D match to TRBD2 (5 bases). This CDR3 contains 13 residues. Germline lookup yields CDR1 SEHNR and CDR2 FQNEAQ (reference sequence). Trimming stripped 5 bases from V and 2 bases from J, with 10 bases between.

This clone has a handful of counts. This sequence joins TRBV21-1 and TRBJ2-1; the table's D call, TRBD1, was not checked against the DNA. TRBV21-1 counts as a pseudogene. The CDR3 has 13 amino acids. The CDR3 protein is CASSKRGHIEQFF. CDR3 DNA sequence: TGTGCCAGCAGCAAAAGGGGACACATCGAGCAGTTCTTC.

This clone was observed a few times. The CDR3 DNA sequence: TGTGCCAGCAGCTTAGCCGCCGGGACTAACTCCTACAATGAGCAGTTCTTC. Translated: CASSLAAGTNSYNEQFF. V gene TRBV7-6 combines with J gene TRBJ2-1; 7 nucleotides line up with TRBD2. V dropped 0 bases and J dropped 0; count of bases not matched to a gene: 5. The germline V gene has CDR1 SGHVS and CDR2 FNYEAQ. CDR3 length: 17 residues.

The chain has TRBV29-1 and TRBJ2-3, with 8 nucleotides matching TRBD1. J lost 2 bases, V lost 6 bases, and 4 bases had no gene match. The CDR3 has 13 residues. Looked up from germline, CDR1 is SQVTM and CDR2 is ANQGSEA. CDR3 in DNA: TGCAGCGTGAGGACAGGGATCACAGATACGCAGTATTTT. It codes for CSVRTGITDTQYF.

As to this clone: With a much larger clone just one base away, this may be a read error. At the DNA level, this CDR3 is encoded by other sequences in the same sample as well. The chain joins TRBV28 to TRBJ2-7; D is undetermined. The CDR3 has 11 amino acids. The germline V gene encodes CDR1 MDHEN and CDR2 SYDVKM. Trimming removed 4 bases from V and 3 bases from J, with 4 bases in between. The DNA for the CDR3 is TGTGCCAGCAGTTCCGACTACGAGCAGTACTTC. Its translation is CASSSDYEQYF.

This chain connects TRBV28 to TRBJ2-3, with a tentative D call TRBD1 (5 bases). CDR1 is MDHEN and CDR2 is SYDVKM in the germline V gene. The length of the CDR3 is 15 residues. V was cut by 5 bases and J by 8 bases, with 20 bases left in between. The DNA for the CDR3 is TGTGCCAGCAGTCCAACTACCCCAGGGTTAGGTACGCAGTATTTT. This sequence encodes CASSPTTPGLGTQYF.

J is TRBJ2-5 and V is TRBV27; 7 nucleotides align to TRBD2. Trimming cost V 5 bases and J 7 bases; bases outside gene matches: 7. Germline CDR1 and CDR2: MNHEY and SMNVEV (reference sequence). This CDR3 comprises 13 residues. The CDR3 loop reads CASSPWTGGTQYF. The CDR3 nucleotides read TGTGCCAGCAGTCCGTGGACGGGAGGGACCCAGTACTTC.

The gene calls are TRBV5-4 and TRBJ1-3, with a possible D match to TRBD1 (5 bases). Trimming pared 4 bases from V and 4 bases from J, leaving 12 bases between. CDR1 SGHNT and CDR2 YYREEE come from the germline V gene (reference sequence). This CDR3 is 14 amino acids long. CDR3 loop: CASSPAGLGNTIYF. Here the CDR3 DNA reads TGTGCCAGCAGCCCGGCAGGGCTAGGAAACACCATATATTTT.

This chain links TRBV6-5 with TRBJ2-1; D is perhaps TRBD1 or TRBD2 (5 bases each). V shed 6 bases and J shed 0 bases, with 12 bases lying between them. This CDR3 is built from 15 residues. From germline, CDR1 is MNHEY and CDR2 SVGAGI. CDR3 region: CASSPGDPSYNEQFF. The CDR3, as DNA: TGTGCCAGCAGCCCTGGGGACCCCTCCTACAATGAGCAGTTCTTC.

The chain couples TRBV14 to TRBJ1-5; no clear D gene. This CDR3 has 16 amino acids. Germline V gene sequence: CDR1 SGHDN, CDR2 FVKESK. Trimming took 3 bases from V and 0 from J, leaving 12 bases between them. In DNA form, the CDR3 reads TGTGCCAGCAGCCAGCTAAAGCGGGTTAGCAATCAGCCCCAGCATTTT. It codes for CASSQLKRVSNQPQHF.

Concerning this clone itself: Other DNA sequences in the same sample also yield this CDR3. The J gene is TRBJ1-1, the V gene TRBV5-4; D possibly corresponds to TRBD1 (5 bases). This CDR3 has 14 amino acids. Germline lookup yields CDR1 SGHNT and CDR2 YYREEE (reference sequence). V was shortened by 4 bases and J by 0 bases, with 10 bases between the two germline ends. CDR3 in DNA: TGTGCCAGCAGCCGAACAGGCATGAACACTGAAGCTTTCTTT. It translates to CASSRTGMNTEAFF.

The V call is TRBV5-1, the J call TRBJ1-1; the D is unclear. The germline gives CDR1 SGHRS, CDR2 YFSETQ. The CDR3 is 14 amino acids. The V and J ends lost 1 base and 0 bases respectively, with 7 bases between them. As DNA, the CDR3 is TGCGCCAGCAGCTTGTATTCAGTGAACACTGAAGCTTTCTTT. As protein: CASSLYSVNTEAFF.

The chain has TRBV28 and TRBJ2-7, with D possibly being TRBD2 (6 bases). With 5 bases removed from V and 3 bases from J, the gap between germline ends came to 26 bases. The CDR3 loop spans 18 amino acids. Germline CDR1 and CDR2: MDHEN and SYDVKM. CDR3 nucleotides: TGTGCCAGCAGTGACGGTAGAGCGGGCCCTCCGAACCGCTACGAGCAGTACTTC. Protein sequence: CASSDGRAGPPNRYEQYF.

V is TRBV11-2 and J is TRBJ1-2; TRBD1 aligns across 10 bases. Germline V gene sequence: CDR1 SGHAT, CDR2 FQNNGV. With 2 bases clipped from V and 7 bases from J, the junction kept 13 bases outside the gene matches. The CDR3 runs 17 residues. The CDR3 DNA sequence: TGTGCCAGCAGCTTAATTATTTCCCCGGGACAGGGGTTTGGCTACACCTTC. Protein: CASSLIISPGQGFGYTF.

Details on this clone: Other DNA sequences of this sample code for an identical CDR3. This rearrangement joins TRBV9 to TRBJ1-1, with D uncertain. Trimming shortened V by 4 bases and J by 2 bases, and 9 bases separated the two germline ends. There are 13 residues in the CDR3. Germline V gene data show CDR1 as SGDLS and CDR2 as YYNGEE. The CDR3 here is CASSQGGNTEAFF. The CDR3 DNA is TGTGCCAGCAGCCAAGGAGGTAACACTGAAGCTTTCTTT.

The V gene is TRBV25-1, the J gene TRBJ2-6; tentatively, D is TRBD2 (6 bases). V was clipped by 8 bases and J by 13 bases, with 12 bases between them. The CDR3 loop spans 11 amino acids. CDR1 is MGHDK, CDR2 SYGVNS, per germline. The CDR3 DNA follows: TGTGCCAGCGCCCTGCGGGATGTCCTGACTTTC. Amino acid sequence: CASALRDVLTF.

This chain connects TRBV7-2 to TRBJ2-1; TRBD2 might be the D (6 bases). This CDR3 spans 16 amino acids. V lost 3 bases and J lost 6, with 18 bases in between. In germline, CDR1 is SGHTA, CDR2 FQGNSA. CDR3 residues: CASSLLLAGSSNEQFF. The CDR3 DNA reads TGTGCCAGCAGCTTGTTACTTGCCGGGAGTAGCAATGAGCAGTTCTTC.

The V gene is TRBV4-1, the J gene TRBJ1-1; no definite D call. The ends were cut back, 2 bases at V and 2 bases at J, with 12 bases in the middle. CDR1 is MGHRA, CDR2 YSYEKL, per germline. The CDR3 is 15 amino acids. The CDR3 nucleotides are TGCGCCAGCAGCCAAAATACTGGAGGAAACACTGAAGCTTTCTTT. It codes for CASSQNTGGNTEAFF.

V usage is TRBV5-1 and J usage is TRBJ2-7, with 8 bases lining up with TRBD2. This CDR3 region has 15 residues. The trim removed 4 bases at V and 7 bases at J, leaving 13 bases unmatched. Germline CDR1 and CDR2: SGHRS and YFSETQ. CDR3 sequence reads: CASSVGIAGSGEQYF. For the CDR3, the DNA is TGCGCCAGCAGCGTCGGGATAGCGGGATCGGGGGAGCAGTACTTC.

This chain connects TRBV7-9 to TRBJ2-5, with D perhaps matching TRBD2 (5 bases). This CDR3 has 13 residues. Trimming pared 5 bases from V and 0 bases from J, leaving 7 bases between. The germline gives CDR1 SEHNR, CDR2 FQNEAQ (reference sequence). The CDR3 protein is CASSARDQETQYF. CDR3 DNA sequence: TGTGCCAGCAGCGCGCGGGACCAAGAGACCCAGTACTTC.

The chain couples TRBV2 to TRBJ2-3, with a tentative D call TRBD2 (5 bases). The V and J ends lost 0 bases and 8 bases respectively, with 12 bases between them. The CDR3 contains 14 residues. Germline V CDR1 and CDR2: SNHLY, FYNNEI. This CDR3 reads CASSEARDTITQYF. CDR3 DNA: TGTGCCAGCAGTGAAGCCCGGGATACGATTACGCAGTATTTT. The whole variable domain, filled in from reference TRBV2 and TRBJ2-3, reads EPEVTQTPSHQVTQMGQEVILRCVPISNHLYFYWYRQILGQKVEFLVSFYNNEISEKSEIFDDQFSVERPDGSNFTLKIRSTKLEDSAMYFCASSEARDTITQYFGPGTRLTVL.

In its sample, this clone was seen once. The chain has TRBV7-9 and TRBJ2-5; weak D call: TRBD1 (5 bases). The CDR3 contains 13 residues. Germline V gives CDR1 SEHNR, CDR2 FQNEAQ (reference sequence). V gave up 3 bases and J gave up 5 bases, with 10 bases separating them. CDR3 bases: TGTGCCAGCAGCTTGCAGGGTCATGAGACCCAGTACTTC. It yields the protein CASSLQGHETQYF.

The chain employs TRBV6-4 and TRBJ2-2; a weak D match, TRBD2 (6 bases). CDR3 length: 14 residues. Germline V CDR1 and CDR2: MRHNA, SNTAGT. Trimming left V 4 bases short and J 5 bases short, with 11 bases between. The DNA for the CDR3 is TGTGCCAGCAGTGCGACGGGAGTGACCGGGGAGCTGTTTTTT. Translation: CASSATGVTGELFF.

This sequence joins TRBV4-3 and TRBJ2-7, with 8 bases aligning to TRBD1. V trimming: 1 base; J trimming: 5 bases; junction bases outside the gene matches: 7. Germline values: CDR1 LGHNA, CDR2 YSLEER. This CDR3 contains 15 residues. The CDR3 here is CASSQGWAGGDEQYF. Here the CDR3 DNA reads TGCGCCAGCAGCCAAGGATGGGCAGGGGGCGACGAGCAGTACTTC.

The chain has TRBV6-5 and TRBJ2-7; no clear D. Per germline, CDR1 MNHEY and CDR2 SVGAGI. Trimming shortened V by 4 bases and J by 2 bases, and 9 bases separated the two germline ends. This CDR3 spans 13 amino acids. CDR3 in DNA: TGTGCCAGCAGTTTCCGCACCGCCTACGAGCAGTACTTC. It specifies CASSFRTAYEQYF.